These T cell receptor beta chains were read from a single sample in a study of STAT5B mutations in CD4+ large granular lymphocyte leukemia. Using immunoSEQ multiplex PCR, the repertoire was profiled, and TCRdb retains in-frame clones only, with some absent. The repertoire holds about 30,000 clones, with 70% to 90% as singletons. The source material was CD4+ T cells from blood buffy coats. These receptor sequences come from a human donor in good health. Both conserved end residues are part of each CDR3. Fields, in order: J gene, D gene, CDR3 length, clone size, V gene, CDR3 DNA, CDR3 protein. D genes are given only for firm matches. Clone size appears in some rows only: once, few, many, or a class for an expanded clone.

TRBJ2-7 TRBD1 16 once TRBV28 TGTGCCAGCAGTCCCCCCGGGACAGCCGGGTCGCGGGAGCAGTACTTC CASSPPGTAGSREQYF
TRBJ1-1 TRBD1 15 NA TRBV7-2 TGTGCCAGCAGCGCGGAGGTGGGACAGGGGAGAATAGCTTTCTTT CASSAEVGQGRIAFF
TRBJ2-7 NA 13 NA TRBV5-1 TGCGCCAGCAGCTTGGAGCGGTTCTACGAGCAGTACTTC CASSLERFYEQYF
TRBJ2-1 NA 15 NA TRBV9 TGTGCCAGCAGCGTAGGAAGGACCTACAACAATGAGCAGTTCTTC CASSVGRTYNNEQFF
TRBJ1-2 NA 12 NA TRBV5-5 TGTGCCAGCAGCTTTGGACGATATGGCTACACCTTC CASSFGRYGYTF
TRBJ2-3 NA 13 NA TRBV7-9 TGTGCCAGCAGCCTTATACCCGGAGATACGCAGTATTTT CASSLIPGDTQYF
TRBJ1-3 NA 14 NA TRBV19 TGTGCCAGTAGTATCTCGGGGCGAGGAAACACCATATATTTT CASSISGRGNTIYF
TRBJ1-5 NA 14 NA TRBV6-1 TGTGCCAGCAGTGAGGGGTATAGCAATCAGCCCCAGCATTTT CASSEGYSNQPQHF
TRBJ1-1 NA 13 NA TRBV5-6 TGTGCCAGCAGCTTGGCGGGGAACACTGAAGCTTTCTTT CASSLAGNTEAFF
TRBJ2-7 TRBD2 14 NA TRBV27 TGTGCCAGCAGTTTCCGGGAGGGATTAAGCGAGCAGTACTTC CASSFREGLSEQYF
TRBJ2-2 NA 12 NA TRBV27 TGTGCCAGCAGTTTTACCACCGGGGAGCTGTTTTTT CASSFTTGELFF
TRBJ2-1 NA 15 NA TRBV4-3 TGCGCCAGCAGCCAAGAAACTTCCCACTACAATGAGCAGTTCTTC CASSQETSHYNEQFF
TRBJ2-1 TRBD2 16 NA TRBV2 TGTGCCAGCAGTAAGAGTTTAGCGGGACCCCGAAGGGAGCAGTTCTTC CASSKSLAGPRREQFF
TRBJ1-2 NA 13 NA TRBV19 TGTGCCAGTAGTATAAAAGTGAACTATGGCTACACCTTC CASSIKVNYGYTF
TRBJ2-3 NA 16 NA TRBV27 TGTGCCAGCAGTTCACTACAGGGGGGGACGGCAGATACGCAGTATTTT CASSSLQGGTADTQYF
TRBJ1-2 NA 12 NA TRBV28 TGTGCCAGCACCTTCGGCGGTGGTGGCTACACCTTC CASTFGGGGYTF
TRBJ2-7 NA 11 few TRBV6-5 TGTGCCAGCAGGGAGGTTCCCGAGCAGTACTTC CASREVPEQYF
TRBJ1-5 TRBD1 14 once TRBV19 TGTGCCAGTGGCAGGGGGCGCGAGTTTCAGCCCCAGCATTTT CASGRGREFQPQHF
TRBJ1-1 TRBD1 15 NA TRBV5-1 TGCGCCAGCAGTTTACAGGGGGCGGTTAACACTGAAGCTTTCTTT CASSLQGAVNTEAFF
TRBJ2-7 TRBD2 13 NA TRBV6-6 TGTGCCAGCAGTTCGGCGGGAGGGCCCGAGCAGTACTTC CASSSAGGPEQYF
TRBJ2-5 NA 15 once TRBV6-5 TGTGCCAGCAGTTACCGATTCGACAGCCAAGAGACCCAGTACTTC CASSYRFDSQETQYF
TRBJ1-5 NA 15 NA TRBV5-1 TGCGCCAGCAGCTTGGAGAACAGCAGCAATCAGCCCCAGCATTTT CASSLENSSNQPQHF
TRBJ1-1 NA 12 NA TRBV6-5 TGTGCCAGCAGGTCCGGGCGGGGTGAAGCTTTCTTT CASRSGRGEAFF